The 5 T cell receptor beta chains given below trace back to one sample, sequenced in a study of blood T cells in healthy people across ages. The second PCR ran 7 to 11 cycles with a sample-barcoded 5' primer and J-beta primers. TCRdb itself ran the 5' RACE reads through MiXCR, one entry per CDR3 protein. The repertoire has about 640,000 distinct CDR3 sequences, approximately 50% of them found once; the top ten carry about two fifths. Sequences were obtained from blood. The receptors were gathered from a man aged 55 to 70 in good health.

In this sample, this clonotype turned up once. Written as DNA, the CDR3 is TGTGCCAGCAGCCAAGATAGGTGGGGCGGGGGGTTCCAAGAGACCCAGTACTTC. Protein: CASSQDRWGGGFQETQYF. The chain has TRBV4-2 and TRBJ2-5; TRBD2 matches at 8 bases. The V and J ends lost 0 bases and 1 base, in that order; junction bases with no gene match: 10. The CDR3 runs 18 residues. Germline V gene lookup returns CDR1 LGHNA and CDR2 YNFKEQ.

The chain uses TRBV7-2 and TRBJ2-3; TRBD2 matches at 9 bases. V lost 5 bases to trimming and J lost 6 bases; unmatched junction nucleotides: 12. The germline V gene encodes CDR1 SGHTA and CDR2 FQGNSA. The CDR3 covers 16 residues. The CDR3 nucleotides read TGTGCCAGCAGCCCCCCCCGGCGGGGGGGCGCGGATACGCAGTATTTT. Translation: CASSPPRRGGADTQYF.

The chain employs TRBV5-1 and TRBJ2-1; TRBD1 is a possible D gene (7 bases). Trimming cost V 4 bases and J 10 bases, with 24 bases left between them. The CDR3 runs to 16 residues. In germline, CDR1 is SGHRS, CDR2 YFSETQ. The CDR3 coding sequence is TGCGCCAGCAGCAGAACAGGGGCCACCGAAGGGGGGGAGCAGTTCTTC. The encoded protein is CASSRTGATEGGEQFF.

CDR3 sequence reads: CASSLRTGVFGEKLFF. In nucleotides, the CDR3 is TGTGCCAGCAGCTTACGGACAGGGGTTTTCGGCGAAAAACTGTTTTTT. The genes are TRBV11-2 and TRBJ1-4; 9 positions match TRBD1. This CDR3 comprises 16 residues. V lost 2 bases to trimming and J lost 8 bases; unmatched junction nucleotides: 9. In germline, CDR1 is SGHAT, CDR2 FQNNGV.

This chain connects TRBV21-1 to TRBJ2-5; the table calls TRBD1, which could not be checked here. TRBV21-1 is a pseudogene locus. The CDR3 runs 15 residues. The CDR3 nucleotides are TGTGCCAGCAGCGGCCGGGACAGGGTCGGAGAGACCCAGTACTTC. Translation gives CASSGRDRVGETQYF.